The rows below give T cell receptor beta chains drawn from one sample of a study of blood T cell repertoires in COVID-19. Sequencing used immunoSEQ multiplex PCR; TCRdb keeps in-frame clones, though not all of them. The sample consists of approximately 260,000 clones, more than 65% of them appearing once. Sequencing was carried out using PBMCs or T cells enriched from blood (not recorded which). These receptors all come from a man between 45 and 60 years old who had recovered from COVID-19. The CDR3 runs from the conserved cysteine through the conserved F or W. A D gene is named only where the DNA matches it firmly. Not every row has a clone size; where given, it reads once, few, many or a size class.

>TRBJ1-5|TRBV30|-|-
CAWSVGQLNQPQHF
TGTGCCTGGAGTGTAGGACAGCTTAATCAGCCCCAGCATTTT
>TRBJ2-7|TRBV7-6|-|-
CASSLSVSYEQYF
TGTGCCAGCAGCTTATCTGTCTCCTACGAGCAGTACTTC
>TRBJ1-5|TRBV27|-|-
CASSPWGGGSNQPQHF
TGTGCCAGCAGCCCTTGGGGGGGCGGAAGCAATCAGCCCCAGCATTTT
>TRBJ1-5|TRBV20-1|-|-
CSAGQPQHF
TGCAGTGCCGGGCAGCCCCAGCATTTT
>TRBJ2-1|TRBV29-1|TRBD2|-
CSVGRTSGIVTRNEQFF
TGCAGCGTGGGGCGTACTAGCGGGATAGTTACGCGCAATGAGCAGTTCTTC
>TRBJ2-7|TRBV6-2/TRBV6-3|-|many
CASSREAATYEQYF
TGTGCCAGCAGTCGCGAGGCAGCCACCTACGAGCAGTACTTC
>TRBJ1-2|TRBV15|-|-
CATRGARPRDGYTF
TGTGCCACCCGGGGGGCGAGACCCCGGGATGGCTACACCTTC
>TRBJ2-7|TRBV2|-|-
CASSDPPSYEQYF
TGTGCCAGCAGTGACCCCCCGTCCTACGAGCAGTACTTC
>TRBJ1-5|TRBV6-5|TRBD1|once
CASRTGTGVDQPQHF
TGTGCCAGCAGGACCGGGACAGGCGTCGATCAGCCCCAGCATTTT
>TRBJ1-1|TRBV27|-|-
CASSQARVTNTEAFF
TGTGCCAGCAGTCAAGCCAGGGTTACGAACACTGAAGCTTTCTTT
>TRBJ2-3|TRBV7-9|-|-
CASSTNRVGSDTQYF
TGTGCCAGCAGCACAAACAGGGTCGGTTCAGATACGCAGTATTTT
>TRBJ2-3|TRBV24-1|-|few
CATSEGGQGTDTQYF
TGTGCCACCAGTGAAGGTGGGCAAGGCACAGATACGCAGTATTTT
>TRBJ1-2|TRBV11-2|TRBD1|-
CASSRDRATPSYTF
TGTGCCAGCAGCCGAGACAGGGCAACCCCGAGCTACACCTTC
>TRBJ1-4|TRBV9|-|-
CASSVAQGSSNEKLFF
TGTGCCAGCAGCGTAGCCCAGGGGTCGTCTAATGAAAAACTGTTTTTT
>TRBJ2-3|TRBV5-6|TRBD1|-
CASSLVSWTGLTDTQYF
TGTGCCAGCAGCTTGGTTTCCTGGACAGGACTCACAGATACGCAGTATTTT
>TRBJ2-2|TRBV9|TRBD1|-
CASNTGTGGYTGELFF
TGTGCCAGTAACACCGGGACAGGGGGATACACCGGGGAGCTGTTTTTT
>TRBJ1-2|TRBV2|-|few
CASSEAPRGNYGYTF
TGTGCCAGCAGTGAAGCTCCCAGGGGTAACTATGGCTACACCTTC
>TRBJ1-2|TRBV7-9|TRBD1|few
CASSRQGAYGYTF
TGTGCCAGCAGCCGACAGGGCGCCTATGGCTACACCTTC
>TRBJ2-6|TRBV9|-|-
CASSVGTLGANVLTF
TGTGCCAGCAGCGTCGGGACTCTGGGCGCCAACGTCCTGACTTTC
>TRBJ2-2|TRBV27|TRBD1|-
CASSATGPLTGELFF
TGTGCCAGCAGTGCGACAGGGCCACTGACCGGGGAGCTGTTTTTT
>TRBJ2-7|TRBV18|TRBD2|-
CASSPMARGYSYEQYF
TGTGCCAGCTCACCAATGGCGCGGGGGTACTCCTACGAGCAGTACTTC
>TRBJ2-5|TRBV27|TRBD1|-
CASSRDRGKVSETQYF
TGTGCCAGCAGTCGGGACAGGGGAAAAGTCTCGGAGACCCAGTACTTC
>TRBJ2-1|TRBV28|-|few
CASSRPEQANEQFF
TGTGCCAGCAGTCGCCCTGAACAGGCAAATGAGCAGTTCTTC
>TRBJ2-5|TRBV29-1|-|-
CSAVPGSSVETQYF
TGCAGCGCAGTTCCCGGGTCGTCGGTGGAGACCCAGTACTTC
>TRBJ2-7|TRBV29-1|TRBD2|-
CSVEEWREGQYEQYF
TGCAGCGTTGAAGAGTGGAGGGAGGGCCAGTACGAGCAGTACTTC
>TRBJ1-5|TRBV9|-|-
CASSVTGDQPQHF
TGTGCCAGCAGCGTGACGGGGGATCAGCCCCAGCATTTT
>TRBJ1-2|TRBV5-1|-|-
CASSLDRELYGYTF
TGCGCCAGCAGCTTGGACCGAGAGCTCTATGGCTACACCTTC
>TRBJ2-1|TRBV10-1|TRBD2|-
CASSATSGGFYNEQFF
TGCGCCAGCAGTGCGACTAGCGGGGGCTTCTACAATGAGCAGTTCTTC
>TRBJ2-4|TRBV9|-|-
CASSPRGGLGAKNIQYF
TGTGCCAGCAGCCCCCGTGGAGGCCTGGGGGCCAAAAACATTCAGTACTTC
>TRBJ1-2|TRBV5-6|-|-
CASSSIPGHPNPSYGYTF
TGTGCCAGCAGCTCTATTCCGGGACATCCTAACCCCTCCTATGGCTACACCTTC
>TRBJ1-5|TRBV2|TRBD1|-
CAGRTGHGQPQHF
TGTGCCGGCCGGACAGGGCACGGGCAGCCCCAGCATTTT
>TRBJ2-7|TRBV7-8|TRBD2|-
CASSFGLAEYEQYF
TGTGCCAGCAGCTTTGGACTAGCAGAATACGAGCAGTACTTC
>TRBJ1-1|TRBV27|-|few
CASSFNSNTEAFF
TGTGCCAGCAGTTTTAATTCGAACACTGAAGCTTTCTTT
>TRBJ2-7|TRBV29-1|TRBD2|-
CSARAGHEQYF
TGCAGCGCCCGAGCGGGGCACGAGCAGTACTTC
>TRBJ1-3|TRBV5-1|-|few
CASSSSGGAGNTIYF
TGCGCCAGCAGCTCATCTGGGGGGGCTGGAAACACCATATATTTT
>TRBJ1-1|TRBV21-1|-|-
CASRIRTGALNAFF
TGTGCCAGCAGGATCCGGACAGGGGCCCTGAACGCTTTCTTT
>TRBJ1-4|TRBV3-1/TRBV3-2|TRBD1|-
CASSQERVRGRGKLFF
TGTGCCAGCAGCCAAGAGAGGGTCAGGGGGCGTGGGAAACTGTTTTTT
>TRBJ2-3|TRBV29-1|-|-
CSVDEFGGDTDTQYF
TGCAGCGTTGATGAGTTTGGCGGGGACACAGATACGCAGTATTTT
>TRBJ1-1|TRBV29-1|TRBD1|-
CSVDRGTEAFF
TGCAGCGTGGACAGGGGCACTGAAGCTTTCTTT
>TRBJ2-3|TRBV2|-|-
CASSDGRGTDTQYF
TGTGCCAGCAGTGATGGGCGAGGCACAGATACGCAGTATTTT
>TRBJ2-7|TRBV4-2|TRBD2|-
CASSPVTSGSPITLREQYF
TGTGCCAGCAGCCCCGTGACTAGCGGGAGCCCTATAACGTTACGAGAGCAGTACTTC
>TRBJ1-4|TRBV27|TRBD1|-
CASSSNPGTGWEKLFF
TGTGCCAGCAGCTCGAACCCCGGGACAGGGTGGGAAAAACTGTTTTTT
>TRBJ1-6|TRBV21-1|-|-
CASSTKVGRDYNSPLHF
TGTGCCAGCAGCACAAAGGTCGGACGGGATTATAATTCACCCCTCCACTTT
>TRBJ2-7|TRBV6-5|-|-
CASSWSYEQYF
TGTGCCAGCAGTTGGAGCTACGAGCAGTACTTC
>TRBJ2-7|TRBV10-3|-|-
CAISGGRQGPTSEQYF
TGTGCCATCAGTGGGGGGAGGCAGGGACCTACTAGCGAGCAGTACTTC
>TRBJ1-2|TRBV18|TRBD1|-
CASSTRGTGLGGYTF
TGTGCCAGCTCAACCCGCGGGACAGGATTAGGCGGCTACACCTTC
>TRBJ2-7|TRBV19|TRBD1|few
CASPRVGQPTYEQYF
TGTGCCAGTCCCCGGGTGGGACAGCCGACCTACGAGCAGTACTTC
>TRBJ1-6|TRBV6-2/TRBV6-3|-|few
CASSDRTGFNSPLHF
TGTGCCAGCAGTGATCGGACTGGATTCAATTCACCCCTCCACTTT